Presented here are 29 T cell receptor beta chains from one specimen sequenced in a study of cytomegalovirus exposure and HLA in healthy donors. 60 Vbeta and 13 Jbeta primers were used in PCR. Here immunoSEQ multiplex PCR was the method, and the copy in TCRdb shows in-frame clones only, minus some. The sample gives about 150,000 clones, roughly 80% of which show up once; approximately 1.2% is in the top ten. Input material: PBMCs. The receptor source for this set is a man aged 50-60 years in good health and CMV-seropositive.

The gene calls are TRBV4-2 and TRBJ1-2; D might be TRBD1 (5 bases). Germline V gene data show CDR1 as LGHNA and CDR2 as YNFKEQ. V lost 2 bases, J lost 6 bases, and 10 bases lay in between. The CDR3 is 13 residues long. The CDR3 is CASSQPDRNGYTF. The DNA for the CDR3 is TGTGCCAGCAGCCAACCAGACAGAAATGGCTACACCTTC.

The table lists this clone with a count of one. The chain couples TRBV10-2 to TRBJ1-4, with a tentative D call TRBD1 (6 bases). In germline, CDR1 is WSHSY, CDR2 SAAADI. The CDR3 has 14 amino acids. Trimming took 1 base from V and 5 from J, leaving 8 bases between them. CDR3 loop: CASSEYRENEKLFF. CDR3 in DNA: TGCGCCAGCAGTGAGTACAGGGAGAATGAAAAACTGTTTTTT.

The chain has TRBV5-1 and TRBJ2-2, with a weak D call TRBD1 (5 bases). Germline CDR1 reads SGHRS; CDR2 reads YFSETQ. The CDR3 consists of 15 residues. V was pared by 4 bases and J by 4 bases, with 14 bases between. CDR3 DNA sequence: TGCGCCAGCAGCCTCGAAGACAGTTTCACCGGGGAGCTGTTTTTT. Protein product: CASSLEDSFTGELFF.

V gene TRBV19 combines with J gene TRBJ1-2; D is uncertain. The CDR3 sequence is 13 residues long. V gave up 6 bases and J gave up 2 bases, with 10 bases separating them. Germline assignment: CDR1 LNHDA and CDR2 SQIVND (reference sequence). CDR3 in amino acids: CASSPGGNYGYTF. Written as DNA, the CDR3 is TGTGCCAGTAGCCCGGGAGGAAACTATGGCTACACCTTC.

V usage is TRBV7-2 and J usage is TRBJ1-5, with 12 bases that match TRBD1. The V gene end was trimmed by 5 bases and the J gene end by 7 bases; junction bases not matched to a gene: 6. This CDR3 region has 15 residues. CDR1 SGHTA and CDR2 FQGNSA come from the germline V gene. The CDR3 DNA reads as TGTGCCAGCAGCCGGGACAGGGGGCGAGGGCAGCCCCAGCATTTT. Residues: CASSRDRGRGQPQHF.

J is TRBJ1-4 and V is TRBV30; weak D call: TRBD1 (6 bases). The V gene lost 2 bases and the J gene lost 4 bases, with 14 bases spanning the gap. From germline, CDR1 is GTSNPN and CDR2 SVGIG (reference sequence). The CDR3 loop spans 15 amino acids. The CDR3 DNA reads TGTGCCTGGAGTCCCGAGGACAGAGTTAATGAAAAACTGTTTTTT. Its protein product is CAWSPEDRVNEKLFF.

Only one count was recorded for this clone. This chain links TRBV27 with TRBJ2-5; TRBD1 matches at 11 bases. The J call may be incorrect, as the DNA end agrees better with TRBJ2-7. From germline, CDR1 is MNHEY and CDR2 SMNVEV (reference sequence). The CDR3 length is 14 residues. The CDR3 region has the DNA TGTGCCAGCAGTTTAGGACAGGGGGCAGGCGAGCAGTACTTC. Amino acid sequence: CASSLGQGAGEQYF.

This chain uses TRBV11-2 with TRBJ1-1; D not resolved. The CDR3 is made up of 16 amino acids. V was clipped by 6 bases and J by 1 base, with 18 bases between them. Germline CDR1 is SGHAT and CDR2 is FQNNGV. Here the CDR3 DNA reads TGTGCCAGCAGTCGACAACTTGGACTCAAGAACACTGAAGCTTTCTTT. Translation: CASSRQLGLKNTEAFF.

J is TRBJ2-1 and V is TRBV5-1; tentatively, D is TRBD2 (7 bases). This CDR3 is built from 16 residues. Trimming left V 3 bases short and J 0 bases short, with 13 bases between. Germline assignment: CDR1 SGHRS and CDR2 YFSETQ. The CDR3 DNA follows: TGCGCCAGCAGCTGGGGCGGGGGCCCCTCCTACAATGAGCAGTTCTTC. Its protein product is CASSWGGGPSYNEQFF.

This chain joins TRBV27 and TRBJ1-1; the match to TRBD1 covers 7 bases. The CDR3 has 15 residues. V trimming: 5 bases; J trimming: 2 bases; junction bases outside the gene matches: 8. From germline, CDR1 is MNHEY and CDR2 SMNVEV (reference sequence). Here the CDR3 DNA reads TGTGCCAGCAGTCCCCAAGACAGGGCTAACACTGAAGCTTTCTTT. Translated: CASSPQDRANTEAFF.

This sequence joins TRBV7-6 and TRBJ2-7, with D possibly TRBD1 on 6 matching bases. This CDR3 is built from 15 residues. V gave up 5 bases and J gave up 3 bases, with 17 bases separating them. The V gene's germline CDR1 is SGHVS and CDR2 FNYEAQ. In DNA, the CDR3 is TGTGCCAGCAGCCTGGTGGTCGGACAGAGCTACGAGCAGTACTTC. The encoded protein is CASSLVVGQSYEQYF.

The chain is built from TRBV4-3 and TRBJ1-4, with 7 bases that match TRBD1. The germline V gene encodes CDR1 LGHNA and CDR2 YSLEER. The CDR3 runs 16 residues. V trimming: 0 bases; J trimming: 6 bases; junction bases outside the gene matches: 7. The CDR3 DNA reads TGCGCCAGCAGCCAAGAGCAAGCCCAGGGGGATGAAAAACTGTTTTTT. Its protein product is CASSQEQAQGDEKLFF.

The CDR3 region is CAWSQQANTEAFF. DNA of the CDR3: TGTGCCTGGAGTCAACAGGCGAACACTGAAGCTTTCTTT. The rearrangement links TRBV30 to TRBJ1-1, with D perhaps TRBD1 (5 bases). This CDR3 is built from 13 residues. The V end was cut by 2 bases, the J end by 1 base, with 8 bases between. Germline CDR1 reads GTSNPN; CDR2 reads SVGIG (reference sequence).

The chain recombines TRBV19 with TRBJ1-4; TRBD1 is a possible D gene (5 bases). Trimming took 2 bases from V and 8 from J, leaving 15 bases between them. The CDR3 consists of 15 residues. Germline values: CDR1 LNHDA, CDR2 SQIVND (reference sequence). CDR3 nucleotide sequence: TGTGCCAGTAGTATATGGTCAGGGTCAGACGAAAAACTGTTTTTT. This gives the protein CASSIWSGSDEKLFF.

In its sample, this clone was seen once. CDR3 loop: CASSLTGAGSNTEAFF. CDR3 DNA: TGTGCCAGCAGCTTAACAGGGGCCGGTTCGAACACTGAAGCTTTCTTT. The chain combines TRBV7-8 with TRBJ1-1; 7 bases line up with TRBD1. CDR1 and CDR2 from the germline V gene are SGHVS and FQNEAQ. Trimming removed 2 bases from V and 1 base from J; junction bases left unmatched: 7. The CDR3 totals 16 residues.

This clone was seen a few times. The J gene is TRBJ2-1, the V gene TRBV6-5; a weak D match, TRBD1 (6 bases). Germline CDR1 is MNHEY and CDR2 is SVGAGI. Trimming cost V 6 bases and J 1 base, with 10 bases left between them. The CDR3 totals 14 residues. CDR3 residues: CASSDRYSYNEQFF. The CDR3 DNA is TGTGCCAGCAGCGACAGGTATTCCTACAATGAGCAGTTCTTC.

The genes are TRBV5-1 and TRBJ1-2; D possibly corresponds to TRBD1 (6 bases). The germline gives CDR1 SGHRS, CDR2 YFSETQ. The ends were cut back, 4 bases at V and 1 base at J, with 11 bases in the middle. The CDR3 contains 14 residues. CDR3 amino acids: CASSRTGFNYGYTF. Written as DNA, the CDR3 is TGCGCCAGCAGCCGTACAGGGTTTAACTATGGCTACACCTTC.

The rearrangement joins TRBV29-1 to TRBJ2-3, with 15 bases identical to TRBD2. The trim removed 4 bases at V and 9 bases at J, leaving 8 bases unmatched. The V gene's germline CDR1 is SQVTM and CDR2 ANQGSEA. This CDR3 contains 15 residues. CDR3 coding DNA: TGCAGCGTTGTGGGGACTAGCGGGAGGCCCAGCACGCAGTATTTT. Residues: CSVVGTSGRPSTQYF.

This chain links TRBV6-6 with TRBJ2-2; 9 bases map to TRBD2. After removal of 6 bases from V and 6 bases from J, the junction contained 11 bases not matched to a gene. Germline lookup yields CDR1 MNHNY and CDR2 SVGAGI (reference sequence). This CDR3 is built from 16 residues. CDR3 in amino acids: CASSKGPSGVSGELFF. The CDR3 DNA follows: TGTGCCAGCAGCAAGGGGCCTAGCGGGGTCTCCGGGGAGCTGTTTTTT.

V usage is TRBV7-8 and J usage is TRBJ1-1; D is uncertain. CDR3 length: 14 amino acids. V lost 3 bases to trimming and J lost 0 bases, with 8 bases between them. CDR1 is SGHVS and CDR2 is FQNEAQ in the germline V gene. Written as DNA, the CDR3 is TGTGCCAGCAGCTTCGGGAACTTGAACACTGAAGCTTTCTTT. It codes for CASSFGNLNTEAFF.

The chain couples TRBV10-1 to TRBJ2-7; 7 bases fit TRBD1. The germline CDR1 and CDR2 sequences are WNHNN and SYGVQD (reference sequence). The CDR3 is 13 residues long. The junction had 11 bases not matched to a gene; V was cut back by 5 bases and J by 10 bases. The CDR3 bases are TGCGCCAGCAGTTCTCCGGGACAGCGCGGACAGTACTTC. This codes for CASSSPGQRGQYF.

Comment on this clone: Other DNA sequences of this sample code for an identical CDR3. The CDR3 is CASSLVGGYEQYF. The CDR3 coding sequence is TGTGCCAGCAGCTTAGTAGGCGGTTACGAGCAGTACTTC. The chain recombines TRBV7-9 with TRBJ2-7; D gene ambiguous. Trimming removed 1 base from V and 4 bases from J, with 8 bases in between. Germline CDR1 is SEHNR and CDR2 is FQNEAQ (reference sequence). CDR3 size: 13 residues.

V gene TRBV5-1 combines with J gene TRBJ1-2; D remains unclear. Germline V gene lookup returns CDR1 SGHRS and CDR2 YFSETQ. V was cut by 0 bases and J by 4 bases, with 13 bases left in between. CDR3 length equals 15 residues. The CDR3 nucleotides are TGCGCCAGCAGCTTGGGGCTCGCCTCGCCCTATGGCTACACCTTC. It specifies CASSLGLASPYGYTF.

This rearrangement joins TRBV28 to TRBJ2-3, with 7 bases matching TRBD2. J gave up 2 bases and V 7 bases, and 6 bases lay outside the gene matches. Germline V lookup: CDR1 MDHEN, CDR2 SYDVKM. This CDR3 is 14 amino acids long. The CDR3 protein is CASTEAGPTDTQYF. The DNA for the CDR3 is TGTGCCAGCACCGAAGCGGGGCCCACAGATACGCAGTATTTT.

In nucleotides, the CDR3 is TGTGCCAGCAGCCCCGGACTGGAGAACACTGAAGCTTTCTTT. It specifies CASSPGLENTEAFF. The chain employs TRBV11-2 and TRBJ1-1; D is unclear. The CDR3 loop spans 14 amino acids. The V end lost 5 bases, the J end lost 1 base, and 11 bases lay between the germline ends. Per germline, CDR1 SGHAT and CDR2 FQNNGV.

The J gene is TRBJ2-5, the V gene TRBV14, with TRBD2 identical over 16 bases. This CDR3 contains 18 residues. CDR1 SGHDN and CDR2 FVKESK come from the germline V gene. The V gene end was trimmed by 1 base and the J gene end by 4 bases; junction bases not matched to a gene: 6. The CDR3 bases are TGTGCCAGCAGCCAAGGGGGACTAGCGGGAGGGAAGAGAGAGACCCAGTACTTC. Translated: CASSQGGLAGGKRETQYF.

The CDR3 sequence: CASSPGGNRGTDTQYF. DNA of the CDR3: TGCGCCAGCTCCCCCGGTGGCAATAGGGGAACAGATACGCAGTATTTT. J is TRBJ2-3 and V is TRBV5-1; D possibly corresponds to TRBD1 (5 bases). This CDR3 spans 16 amino acids. The germline gives CDR1 SGHRS, CDR2 YFSETQ. Deletions cut 7 bases from V and 3 bases from J, with 21 bases between.

The chain couples TRBV27 to TRBJ2-7, with a tentative D call TRBD2 (6 bases). CDR3 length equals 15 residues. Deletions cut 3 bases from V and 2 bases from J, with 14 bases between. Germline-derived CDR1 and CDR2 are MNHEY and SMNVEV (reference sequence). The CDR3 DNA follows: TGTGCCAGCAGTTTCGGTTCCGGAGGGGCCTACGAGCAGTACTTC. Translating gives CASSFGSGGAYEQYF.

CDR3 DNA: TGTGCGACCTGGGAGGCCTACGAGCAGTACTTC. Encoded protein: CATWEAYEQYF. This chain connects TRBV28 to TRBJ2-7, with D possibly TRBD2 on 6 matching bases. Germline CDR1 reads MDHEN; CDR2 reads SYDVKM. The CDR3 contains 11 residues.